This T cell receptor beta chain was retrieved from a study of T-cell memory formation after mild COVID-19. CDR1 SGHKS and CDR2 YYEKEE come from the germline V gene (reference sequence). V was trimmed by 5 bases and J by 1 base, leaving 19 bases between them. This CDR3 comprises 18 residues. General study results and limits: The pre-infection memory compartment contained some responding clones, suggesting cross-reactive memory joined.

This clonotype showed up just a few times. The antigen is undetermined. Via MiXCR, TCRdb re-called the 5' RACE reads, giving one row per CDR3 protein. The sample contains roughly 610,000 distinct CDR3 sequences, 15% to 20% of which appear only once. The receptor was derived from an adult woman who had mild COVID-19 (a few samples of this study predate the infection). Cell type and time point are not known. Sequenced input: PBMCs or a T cell subset sorted from them (not recorded which). The chain recombines TRBV5-5 with TRBJ2-6, with D perhaps TRBD1 (6 bases). The DNA for the CDR3 is TGTGCCAGCAGTATCAACAGGGAACCCCCTTCTGGGGCCAACGTCCTGACTTTC. Protein sequence: CASSINREPPSGANVLTF. The variable domain in full, with the rest retrieved from reference TRBV5-5 and TRBJ2-6, is DAGVTQSPTHLIKTRGQQVTLRCSPISGHKSVSWYQQVLGQGPQFIFQYYEKEERGRGNFPDRFSARQFPNYSSELNVNALLLGDSALYLCASSINREPPSGANVLTFGAGSRLTVL.